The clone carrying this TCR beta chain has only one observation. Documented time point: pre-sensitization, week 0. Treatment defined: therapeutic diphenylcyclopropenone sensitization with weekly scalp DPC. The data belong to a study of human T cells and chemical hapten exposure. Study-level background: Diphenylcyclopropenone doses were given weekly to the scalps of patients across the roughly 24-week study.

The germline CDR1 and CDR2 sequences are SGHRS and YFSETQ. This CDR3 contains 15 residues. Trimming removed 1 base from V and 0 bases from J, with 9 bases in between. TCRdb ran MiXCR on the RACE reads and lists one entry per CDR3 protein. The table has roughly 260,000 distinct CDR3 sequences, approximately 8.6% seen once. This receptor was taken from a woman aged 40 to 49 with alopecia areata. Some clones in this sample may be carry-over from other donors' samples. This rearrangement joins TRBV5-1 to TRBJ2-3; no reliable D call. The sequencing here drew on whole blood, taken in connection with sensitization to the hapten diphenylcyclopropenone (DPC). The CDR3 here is CASSLFLESTDTQYF. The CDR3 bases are TGCGCCAGCAGCTTGTTTCTCGAGAGCACAGATACGCAGTATTTT.